This T cell receptor (beta chain) was profiled in a study of T cell responses to AZD1222 COVID-19 vaccine. CDR1 is SQVTM and CDR2 is ANQGSEA in the germline V gene. There are 11 residues in the CDR3. Trimming shortened V by 8 bases and J by 6 bases, and 13 bases separated the two germline ends. The protocol was immunoSEQ multiplex PCR, while the TCRdb copy is restricted to in-frame clones and leaves out a portion. This table holds roughly 120,000 clones, under 95% found once. This sample comprised peripheral blood, obtained 28 days after the second AZD1222 dose. The origin of this receptor is an adult who received the AZD1222 COVID-19 vaccine. This sequence joins TRBV29-1 and TRBJ1-1, with unresolved D. CDR3 sequence reads: CSIGGWAEAFF. The CDR3 DNA follows: TGCAGCATTGGAGGATGGGCTGAAGCTTTCTTT.